Each of the 28 T cell receptor beta chains below was sequenced from the same sample in a study of T cell responses to AZD1222 COVID-19 vaccine. Generated by immunoSEQ multiplex PCR, the TCRdb table keeps only in-frame clones and is missing some. The sample records 110,000 to 150,000 clones, roughly 88% being singletons. Sequences were derived from peripheral blood, sampled on day 0 of AZD1222 vaccination. These receptors were collected from an adult in good health.

The chain recombines TRBV23-1 with TRBJ2-6, with D possibly being TRBD2 (5 bases). TRBV23-1 is an ORF for which the function is uncertain. Trimming stripped 6 bases from V and 0 bases from J, with 12 bases between. This CDR3 has 16 residues. CDR3 DNA sequence: TGCGCCAGCAGCCCCGGGGTGGCCTCTGGGGCCAACGTCCTGACTTTC. Amino acids: CASSPGVASGANVLTF.

The V gene is TRBV27, the J gene TRBJ1-1, with 8 positions matching TRBD1. The CDR3 sequence is 15 residues long. Germline CDR1 is MNHEY and CDR2 is SMNVEV (reference sequence). The trim removed 6 bases at V and 3 bases at J, leaving 9 bases unmatched. The CDR3 DNA follows: TGTGCCAGCAGATTTGCAGGGGGCGGGCACACTGAAGCTTTCTTT. As protein: CASRFAGGGHTEAFF.

The chain carries TRBV7-2 and TRBJ1-1; weak D call: TRBD1 (6 bases). Germline V gene sequence: CDR1 SGHTA, CDR2 FQGNSA. This CDR3 region has 13 residues. V lost 5 bases, J lost 9 bases, and 16 bases lay in between. CDR3 in amino acids: CASSAARGGKAFF. The DNA for the CDR3 is TGTGCCAGCAGCGCGGCCAGGGGCGGAAAAGCTTTCTTT.

This clone appeared a single time. The CDR3 region has the DNA TGTGCCAGCAGTTCCCCAAGCGGGGGACAGTTCTTC. Its translation: CASSSPSGGQFF. The chain combines TRBV6-6 with TRBJ2-1; TRBD2 aligns across 8 bases. Germline CDR1 and CDR2: MNHNY and SVGAGI (reference sequence). The CDR3 has 12 amino acids. V shed 4 bases, J shed 13 bases, and the junction held 6 bases outside the gene matches.

The genes are TRBV7-8 and TRBJ1-6; TRBD1 matches 7 bases. Germline V gives CDR1 SGHVS, CDR2 FQNEAQ. The CDR3 totals 17 residues. With V trimmed by 2 bases and J by 14 bases, 18 bases remained unmatched. CDR3 coding DNA: TGTGCCAGCAGCTTAAATCCGGGACAGAGCCTCGATAGGACCCTCCACTTT. Protein: CASSLNPGQSLDRTLHF.

This chain joins TRBV3-1 (or the pseudogene TRBV3-2) and TRBJ2-7; no clear D gene. Germline V gene lookup returns CDR1 LGHDT and CDR2 YNNKEL (reference sequence). V was cut by 1 base and J by 6 bases, with 10 bases left in between. The CDR3 contains 13 residues. CDR3: CASSQGTPPEQYF. CDR3 in DNA: TGTGCCAGCAGCCAAGGAACCCCCCCCGAGCAGTACTTC.

The V and J genes are TRBV29-1 and TRBJ1-1; TRBD1 matches at 8 bases. Germline CDR1 is SQVTM and CDR2 is ANQGSEA. The CDR3 has 15 residues. V lost 6 bases and J lost 6; bases outside the gene matches: 15. The CDR3 nucleotides are TGCAGCGTCGCAGATATTGACAGGGGTGGGCCTGAAGCTTTCTTT. This codes for CSVADIDRGGPEAFF.

V gene TRBV5-5 combines with J gene TRBJ1-2, with TRBD1 matching 9 bases. The CDR3 spans 15 residues. J lost 3 bases, V lost 1 base, and 4 bases had no gene match. Germline CDR1 and CDR2: SGHKS and YYEKEE (reference sequence). This CDR3 is CASSLWTGAYYGYTF. The CDR3 DNA is TGTGCCAGCAGCTTGTGGACAGGGGCATACTATGGCTACACCTTC.

The DNA for the CDR3 is TGTGCCAGCAGCTTTGGCCTAGCAGCAACTAATGAAAAACTGTTTTTT. Protein: CASSFGLAATNEKLFF. The V and J genes are TRBV7-9 and TRBJ1-4; the D is unclear. Trimming removed 3 bases at V and 0 bases at J, with 11 bases between. The germline CDR1 and CDR2 sequences are SEHNR and FQNEAQ (reference sequence). This CDR3 region has 16 residues.

In its sample, this clone was seen a few times. The chain has TRBV7-9 and TRBJ1-4; D is uncertain. V gave up 3 bases and J gave up 8 bases, with 7 bases separating them. The CDR3 loop spans 12 amino acids. Germline CDR1 and CDR2: SEHNR and FQNEAQ (reference sequence). CDR3 region: CASSFYTEKLFF. Written as DNA, the CDR3 is TGTGCCAGCAGCTTCTATACAGAAAAACTGTTTTTT. The whole variable domain, remainder taken from reference TRBV7-9 and TRBJ1-4, is DTGVSQNPRHKITKRGQNVTFRCDPISEHNRLYWYRQTLGQGPEFLTYFQNEAQLEKSRLLSDRFSAERPKGSFSTLEIQRTEQGDSAMYLCASSFYTEKLFFGSGTQLSVL.

The V and J genes are TRBV30 and TRBJ1-2; 8 bases are a match to TRBD1. Germline CDR1 GTSNPN, CDR2 SVGIG (reference sequence). Unmatched junction bases numbered 8, after V lost 4 bases and J lost 4 bases. The CDR3 length is 14 residues. The CDR3 protein is CAWMGLTGGYGYTF. The CDR3 bases are TGTGCCTGGATGGGGTTAACAGGGGGCTATGGCTACACCTTC.

The chain combines TRBV6-5 with TRBJ2-2; D unclear. The germline gives CDR1 MNHEY, CDR2 SVGAGI. This CDR3 region has 14 residues. V lost 3 bases and J 4 bases, leaving 9 bases between the germline ends. CDR3: CASSYVALTGELFF. In nucleotides, the CDR3 is TGTGCCAGCAGTTATGTAGCCCTCACCGGGGAGCTGTTTTTT.

The rearrangement uses TRBV6-4 and TRBJ2-1; 14 bases match TRBD2. Germline assignment: CDR1 MRHNA and CDR2 SNTAGT. The length of the CDR3 is 15 residues. V shed 3 bases, J shed 7 bases, and the junction held 2 bases outside the gene matches. The chain's CDR3 is CASSEGLAGVNEQFF. For the CDR3, the DNA is TGTGCCAGCAGTGAGGGACTAGCGGGGGTTAATGAGCAGTTCTTC.

The chain uses TRBV5-4 and TRBJ1-5; tentatively, D is TRBD1 (5 bases). V lost 3 bases to trimming and J lost 5 bases, with 12 bases between them. The germline gives CDR1 SGHNT, CDR2 YYREEE (reference sequence). CDR3 size: 14 residues. The CDR3 loop reads CASSSGLGDQPQHF. The DNA of the CDR3 is TGTGCCAGCAGCTCCGGGCTAGGGGATCAGCCCCAGCATTTT. The entire variable domain, with the rest obtained from reference TRBV5-4 and TRBJ1-5, is as follows: ETGVTQSPTHLIKTRGQQVTLRCSSQSGHNTVSWYQQALGQGPQFIFQYYREEENGRGNFPPRFSGLQFPNYSSELNVNALELDDSALYLCASSSGLGDQPQHFGDGTRLSIL.

This rearrangement joins TRBV9 to TRBJ2-5, with D perhaps matching TRBD2 (7 bases). Trimming pared 4 bases from V and 5 bases from J, leaving 18 bases between. Germline V gives CDR1 SGDLS, CDR2 YYNGEE. The CDR3 covers 15 residues. The CDR3 DNA sequence: TGTGCCAGCAGCCCTGGGGGGGCCTTGGCCGAGACCCAGTACTTC. Translating it yields CASSPGGALAETQYF. The whole variable domain, remainder taken from reference TRBV9 and TRBJ2-5, is DSGVTQTPKHLITATGQRVTLRCSPRSGDLSVYWYQQSLDQGLQFLIQYYNGEERAKGNILERFSAQQFPDLHSELNLSSLELGDSALYFCASSPGGALAETQYFGPGTRLLVL.

The chain couples TRBV5-1 to TRBJ2-3; tentatively, D is TRBD2 (7 bases). The germline V and J ends were trimmed by 0 bases and 2 bases, with 10 bases remaining between them. This CDR3 region has 15 residues. CDR1 is SGHRS, CDR2 YFSETQ, per germline. CDR3 coding DNA: TGCGCCAGCAGCTTGGGAGGGGGGGCCACAGATACGCAGTATTTT. Residues: CASSLGGGATDTQYF.

The chain joins TRBV30 to TRBJ2-1; D not certain. Germline CDR1 reads GTSNPN; CDR2 reads SVGIG (reference sequence). V was shortened by 1 base and J by 4 bases, with 8 bases between the two germline ends. The CDR3 has 13 residues. For the CDR3, the DNA is TGTGCCTGGAGTGCCGGGCTTTACAATGAGCAGTTCTTC. Translated, it gives CAWSAGLYNEQFF. The full variable domain, rest sourced from reference TRBV30 and TRBJ2-1, is SQTIHQWPATLVQPVGSPLSLECTVEGTSNPNLYWYRQAAGRGLQLLFYSVGIGQISSEVPQNLSASRPQDRQFILSSKKLLLSDSGFYLCAWSAGLYNEQFFGPGTRLTVL.

This clone was seen more than once but under ten times. The rearrangement links TRBV7-9 to TRBJ1-4, with a weak D call TRBD1 (6 bases). Between the trimmed V and J ends, which lost 5 bases and 12 bases, there was a span of 19 bases. The CDR3 runs to 14 residues. The germline gives CDR1 SEHNR, CDR2 FQNEAQ (reference sequence). The CDR3 region is CASSPHGGLEELFF. The CDR3 DNA reads TGTGCCAGCAGCCCCCATGGGGGGCTTGAGGAACTGTTTTTT.

V and J are TRBV28 and TRBJ1-1, with D hard to call. This CDR3 has 14 residues. Germline CDR1 is MDHEN and CDR2 is SYDVKM. With 4 bases removed from V and 0 bases from J, the gap between germline ends came to 9 bases. The CDR3 sequence: CASSSPNMNTEAFF. The CDR3 coding sequence is TGTGCCAGCAGTTCCCCCAATATGAACACTGAAGCTTTCTTT.

The chain couples TRBV4-2 to TRBJ2-3; 8 bases align to TRBD2. The CDR3 extends over 15 amino acids. Trimming took 4 bases from V and 3 from J; bases not matched to a gene: 6. Germline values: CDR1 LGHNA, CDR2 YNFKEQ. The CDR3 here is CASSLRAGETDTQYF. The CDR3 nucleotides read TGTGCCAGCAGCCTTCGAGCGGGAGAAACAGATACGCAGTATTTT.

The chain is built from TRBV6-5 and TRBJ2-3, with D maybe TRBD2 (6 bases). The CDR3 runs to 13 residues. Trimming removed 7 bases from V and 5 bases from J, with 13 bases in between. Germline V gene data show CDR1 as MNHEY and CDR2 as SVGAGI. The CDR3 spells CASNWPRGDTQYF. CDR3 in DNA: TGTGCCAGCAATTGGCCGCGGGGAGATACGCAGTATTTT.

The gene calls are TRBV9 and TRBJ2-7; TRBD2 agrees at 8 bases. This CDR3 spans 16 amino acids. Germline V CDR1 and CDR2: SGDLS, YYNGEE. The ends lost 4 bases at V and 6 bases at J; junction bases unmatched: 15. CDR3 coding DNA: TGTGCCAGCAGCCCTAGGGCGGGGGGCGTCCCCCCCGAGCAGTACTTC. Protein sequence: CASSPRAGGVPPEQYF.

CDR3 in amino acids: CASTGGTYEQYF. The CDR3 nucleotides are TGTGCCAGCACAGGGGGAACCTACGAGCAGTACTTC. V gene TRBV6-6 combines with J gene TRBJ2-7; 7 bases are a match to TRBD1. This CDR3 is 12 amino acids long. With V trimmed by 7 bases and J by 2 bases, 2 bases remained unmatched. Germline CDR1 MNHNY, CDR2 SVGAGI (reference sequence).

The chain uses TRBV11-2 and TRBJ1-2; 7 bases align to TRBD1. CDR1 and CDR2 from the germline V gene are SGHAT and FQNNGV. The CDR3 loop spans 13 amino acids. J gave up 8 bases and V 4 bases, and 7 bases lay outside the gene matches. The CDR3 nucleotides are TGTGCCAGCAGCTATGGGACAGTAGGAGGCTACACCTTC. It yields the protein CASSYGTVGGYTF. Variable domain in full (rest from reference TRBV11-2 and TRBJ1-2): EAGVAQSPRYKIIEKRQSVAFWCNPISGHATLYWYQQILGQGPKLLIQFQNNGVVDDSQLPKDRFSAERLKGVDSTLKIQPAKLEDSAVYLCASSYGTVGGYTFGSGTRLTVV.

The V gene is TRBV28, the J gene TRBJ1-3; 8 bases are a match to TRBD1. After removal of 6 bases from V and 2 bases from J, the junction contained 3 bases not matched to a gene. The germline gives CDR1 MDHEN, CDR2 SYDVKM. The CDR3 loop spans 14 amino acids. The CDR3 DNA is TGTGCCAGCAGGGGGACAGGAACTGGAAACACCATATATTTT. Translated, it gives CASRGTGTGNTIYF.

The genes are TRBV4-2 and TRBJ2-7; D remains unclear. V was shortened by 0 bases and J by 7 bases, with 16 bases between the two germline ends. The CDR3 sequence is 15 residues long. Germline V gives CDR1 LGHNA, CDR2 YNFKEQ. CDR3 region: CASSQETSTPREQYF. As DNA, the CDR3 is TGTGCCAGCAGCCAAGAAACATCTACCCCAAGGGAGCAGTACTTC.

This chain uses TRBV4-1 with TRBJ1-1; tentative D call: TRBD1 (6 bases). Trimming cost V 5 bases and J 4 bases, with 14 bases left between them. Germline values: CDR1 MGHRA, CDR2 YSYEKL. This CDR3 region has 14 residues. The DNA of the CDR3 is TGCGCCAGCAGCAGAGGGTTCAGGGGCACTGAAGCTTTCTTT. Translation: CASSRGFRGTEAFF.

The table lists this clone with a few counts. V gene TRBV6-1 combines with J gene TRBJ2-7; 9 nucleotides align to TRBD2. J gave up 2 bases and V 1 base, and 6 bases lay outside the gene matches. The CDR3 extends over 16 amino acids. Looked up from germline, CDR1 is MNHNS and CDR2 is SASEGT. The CDR3 coding sequence is TGTGCCAGCAGTGAAGGGCTAGCGGGACGCACCTACGAGCAGTACTTC. Translation gives CASSEGLAGRTYEQYF.